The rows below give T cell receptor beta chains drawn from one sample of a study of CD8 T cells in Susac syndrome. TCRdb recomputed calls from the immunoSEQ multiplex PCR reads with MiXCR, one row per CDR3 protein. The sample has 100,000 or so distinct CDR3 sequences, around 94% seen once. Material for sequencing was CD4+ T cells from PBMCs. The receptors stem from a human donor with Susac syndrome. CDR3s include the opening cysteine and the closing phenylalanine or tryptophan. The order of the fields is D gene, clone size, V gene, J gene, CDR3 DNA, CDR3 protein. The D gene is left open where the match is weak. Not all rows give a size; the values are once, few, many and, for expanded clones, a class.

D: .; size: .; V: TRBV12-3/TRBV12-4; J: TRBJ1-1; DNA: TGTGCCAGCGCCACCAATGCACAGGGCGAAGCTTTCTTT; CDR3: CASATNAQGEAFF
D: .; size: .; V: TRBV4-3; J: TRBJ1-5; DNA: TGCGCCAGCAGCCAAGATAGGGACACAGGGACGGGCAATCAGCCCCAGCATTTT; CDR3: CASSQDRDTGTGNQPQHF
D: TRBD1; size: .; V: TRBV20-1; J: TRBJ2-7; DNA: TGCAGTGCTGGAGGGCTGACAGGGGACGAGCAGTACTTC; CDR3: CSAGGLTGDEQYF
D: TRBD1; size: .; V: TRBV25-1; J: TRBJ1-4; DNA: TGTGCCAGCAGTGTGACAGGGGGGAATGAAAAACTGTTTTTT; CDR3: CASSVTGGNEKLFF
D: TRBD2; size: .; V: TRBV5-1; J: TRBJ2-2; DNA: TGCGCCAGCAGCTTGAGGGAGGGGAATGTCGCCGGGGAGCTGTTTTTT; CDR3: CASSLREGNVAGELFF
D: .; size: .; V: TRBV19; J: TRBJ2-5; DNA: TGTGCCAGTAGCGTACAGGTAGCCGGGACCCAGTACTTC; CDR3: CASSVQVAGTQYF
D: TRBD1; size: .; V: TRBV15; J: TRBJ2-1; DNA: TGTGCCACCAGCAGAGGGGGGACAGGGGAGGCCAATGAGCAGTTCTTC; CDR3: CATSRGGTGEANEQFF
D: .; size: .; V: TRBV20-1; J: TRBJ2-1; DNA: TGCAGTGCTAGAGCCCTGGAGTGGGACTCCTACAATGAGCAGTTCTTC; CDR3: CSARALEWDSYNEQFF
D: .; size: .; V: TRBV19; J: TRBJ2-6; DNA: TGTGCCAGTACCCAGACGGGTGGGGCCAACGTCCTGACTTTC; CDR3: CASTQTGGANVLTF
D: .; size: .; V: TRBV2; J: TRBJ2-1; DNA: TGTGCCAGCAGTGAACAGTCGTTTAAGAATGAGCAGTTCTTC; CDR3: CASSEQSFKNEQFF
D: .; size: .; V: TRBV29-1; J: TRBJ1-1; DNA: TGCAGCGTTCATCGGTTCGGACGGCAGAACACTGAAGCTTTCTTT; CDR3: CSVHRFGRQNTEAFF
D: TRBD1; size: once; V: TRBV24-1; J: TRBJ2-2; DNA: TGTGCCACCAGCCCCGGGACAGTTCCCGGGGAGCTGTTTTTT; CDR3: CATSPGTVPGELFF
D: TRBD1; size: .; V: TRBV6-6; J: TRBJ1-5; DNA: TGTGCCAGCAGCACACAGGGGCAGCCCCAGCATTTT; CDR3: CASSTQGQPQHF
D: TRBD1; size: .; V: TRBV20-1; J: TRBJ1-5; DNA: TGCAGTGCCGGGACAGGGGCTACTCAGCCCCAGCATTTT; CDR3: CSAGTGATQPQHF
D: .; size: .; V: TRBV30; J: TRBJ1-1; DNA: TGTGCCTGGAGTGCAATGACCTCCCGGGTCTGGGAGACTGAAGCTTTCTTT; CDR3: CAWSAMTSRVWETEAFF
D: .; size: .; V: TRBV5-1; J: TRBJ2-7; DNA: TGCGCCAGCAGATTATCCGGGCCATGGGACGAGCAGTACTTC; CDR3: CASRLSGPWDEQYF
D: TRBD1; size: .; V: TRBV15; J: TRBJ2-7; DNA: TGTGCCACCAGCGTCGGGACAGGGGGTACCTACGAGCAGTACTTC; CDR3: CATSVGTGGTYEQYF
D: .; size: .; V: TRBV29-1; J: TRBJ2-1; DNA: TGCAGCGTGGCGCCCGGGCAGTTCTTC; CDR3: CSVAPGQFF
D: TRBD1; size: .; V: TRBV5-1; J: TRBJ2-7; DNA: TGCGCCACACACCCGGGACAGGGGACCACCTACGAGCAGTACTTC; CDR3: CATHPGQGTTYEQYF
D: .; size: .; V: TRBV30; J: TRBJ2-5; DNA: TGTGCCTGGGGGGACGGGACCTGGGGGGAGACCCAGTACTTC; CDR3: CAWGDGTWGETQYF
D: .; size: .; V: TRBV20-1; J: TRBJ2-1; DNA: TGCAGTGCTAGAGATATACTAGGGTACAATGAGCAGTTCTTC; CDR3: CSARDILGYNEQFF
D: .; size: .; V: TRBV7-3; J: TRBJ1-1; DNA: TGTGCCAGCAGCCCGACTGTGAACACTGAAGCTTTCTTT; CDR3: CASSPTVNTEAFF
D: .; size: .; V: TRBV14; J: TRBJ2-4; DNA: TGTGCCAGCAGCCAAAACACATTCAAAAACATTCAGTACTTC; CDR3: CASSQNTFKNIQYF
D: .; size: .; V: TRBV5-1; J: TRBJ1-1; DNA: TGCGCCAGCAGCTTGGCCCGGGGAAACACTGAAGCTTTCTTT; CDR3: CASSLARGNTEAFF
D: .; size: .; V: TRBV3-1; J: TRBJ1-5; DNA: TGTGCCAGCAGCCATTCTGGTTTTGGCAATCAGCCCCAGCATTTT; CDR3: CASSHSGFGNQPQHF
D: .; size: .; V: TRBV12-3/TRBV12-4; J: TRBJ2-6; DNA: TGTGCCAGCAGTCCGATACAGGGCCGCTCTGGGGCCAACGTCCTGACTTTC; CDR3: CASSPIQGRSGANVLTF
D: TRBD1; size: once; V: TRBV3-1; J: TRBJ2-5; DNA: TGTGCCAGCAGCCAAGTAAGGACAGGCAGTACCCAGTACTTC; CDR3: CASSQVRTGSTQYF
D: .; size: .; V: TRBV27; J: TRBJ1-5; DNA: TGTGCCAGCAGTTTCGCAGGGTTGGGTAATCAGCCCCAGCATTTT; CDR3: CASSFAGLGNQPQHF
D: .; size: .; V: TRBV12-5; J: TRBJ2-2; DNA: TGTGCTAGTGCCCCGAGGGACACCGGGGAGCTGTTTTTT; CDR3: CASAPRDTGELFF
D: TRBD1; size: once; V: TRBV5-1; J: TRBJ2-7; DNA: TGCGCCAGCTCCGCGCGACAGGGAAATGGCTACGAGCAGTACTTC; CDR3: CASSARQGNGYEQYF
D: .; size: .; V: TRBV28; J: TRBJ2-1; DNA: TGTGCCAGCAGCCCCTTGGGGACCTCCTACAATGAGCAGTTCTTC; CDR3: CASSPLGTSYNEQFF
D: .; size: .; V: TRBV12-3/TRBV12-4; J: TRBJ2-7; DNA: TGTGCCAGCAGCCTCACGGGACTCCCAACCAACGAGCAGTACTTC; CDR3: CASSLTGLPTNEQYF
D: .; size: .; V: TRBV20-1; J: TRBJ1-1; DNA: TGCAGTGCTAGGGGGACATTAAGGGCTTTCTTT; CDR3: CSARGTLRAFF
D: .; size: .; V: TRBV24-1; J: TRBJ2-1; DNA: TGTGCCACCAGTGATACCGGGACTGTCTACAATGAGCAGTTCTTC; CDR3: CATSDTGTVYNEQFF
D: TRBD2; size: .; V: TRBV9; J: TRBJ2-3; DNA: TGTGCCAGCAGCGTAGCGGCGGCTAGCGGGGGTACCACAGATACGCAGTATTTT; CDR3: CASSVAAASGGTTDTQYF
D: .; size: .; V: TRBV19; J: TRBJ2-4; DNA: TGTGCCAGTACTGCGTTACCGCTAGCCAAAAACATTCAGTACTTC; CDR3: CASTALPLAKNIQYF
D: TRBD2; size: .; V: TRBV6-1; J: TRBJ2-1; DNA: TGTGCCAGCAGTCGGACAGGAAGACGGCCGGGACTAGCGGATTACAATGAGCAGTTCTTC; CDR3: CASSRTGRRPGLADYNEQFF
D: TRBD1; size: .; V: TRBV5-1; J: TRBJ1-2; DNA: TGCGCCAGCAGCTTAGAGGGGGCGCTTTCCCCCTATGGCTACACCTTC; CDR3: CASSLEGALSPYGYTF
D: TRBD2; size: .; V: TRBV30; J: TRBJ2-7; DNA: TGTGCCTGGAGACCCGGGACTAGCCCCTCCGAGCAGTACTTC; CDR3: CAWRPGTSPSEQYF